Sequencing of this TCR beta chain was carried out in a study of regulatory T cells in long-lasting Graves disease (dated by TCRdb to the early 2020s). In the study overall: Patients with newly diagnosed Graves' disease had been on antithyroid drugs for under 3 months. The study was conducted in China and was registered as a clinical trial. This study used TCR sequencing and RNA sequencing of peripheral blood to compare persistent Graves' disease patients against newly diagnosed Graves' disease patients. A total of about 33 samples underwent TCR sequencing, from roughly 13 patients with persistent Graves' disease and some 20 patients with newly diagnosed Graves' disease. General study outcomes and caveats: Preferential use of TRBV28, TRBJ1-2 and TRBJ2-5 was observed in persistent disease, whereas TRBV20-1 and TRBJ2-1 were favored in newly diagnosed disease. Compared with newly diagnosed patients, persistent Graves' disease patients had lower TCR Shannon entropy and fewer highly expanded clones, which suggests clonal expansion. A larger number of public clonotypes was shared among persistent patients (2,741) than among newly diagnosed patients (roughly 980). Sequencing and analysis were restricted to the TCR beta chain. As a limitation, the authors acknowledged that the small sample size may reduce accuracy. Peripheral blood alone was examined, since thyroid tissue, which constituted the primary lesion, could not be accessed.

For CDR1 and CDR2, the germline V gene (reference sequence) lists DFQATT and SNEGSKA. V sheds 2 bases and J sheds 6 bases, leaving 24 bases between their ends. From cysteine to phenylalanine, the CDR3 is 17 amino acids long. Kept here is only the CDR3 DNA, which spans 51 bases and is read in frame from base 1. The library was generated by multiplex PCR. Sequenced on an Illumina HiSeq 4000. CDR3 regions were amplified by Arm-PCR with iRepertoire HTBI primers to construct TCR beta libraries. Before sequencing, the PCR products underwent gel purification. The published analysis was carried out like this. A total of fewer than 80 TRBV and about 13 TRBJ segments were identified across samples and were used for gene usage analysis of CDR3 amino acid clonotypes. Filtered high-quality paired reads were merged into contigs using COPE and FqMerger. BLAST was used to align contigs to IMGT TRBV, TRBD and TRBJ reference genes, with CDR3 defined following IMGT. Any clonotype with a frequency above 0.1% was counted as a highly expanded clone. Shannon entropy served as the measure of repertoire diversity, while the Gini coefficient captured V-J evenness. Clonotypes shared by more than one individual were considered public. TCRdb reprocessed the public reads (quality trimming at Q25 with fastp, clone calling with MiXCR) and kept in-frame beta chains. For every CDR3 protein sequence, its rows merge into one entry that carries the most common genes and DNA. These V and J calls are TCRdb output, not the study's own analysis. The sample profile shows 500,000 to 700,000 distinct CDR3 sequences; around 15% of them were found once. The leading ten clones occupy 15% to 20% of the sample.

What this sample's time point label stands for: newly diagnosed GD, antithyroid drugs for less than 3 months. For both TCR sequencing and RNA sequencing, RNA was extracted from PBMCs using TRIzol. The diagnosis of Graves' disease was made according to American Thyroid Association guidelines. The patients came from an endocrinology department in Xi'an, China. Each patient gave roughly 8.4 milliliters of peripheral blood, collected in an EDTA anticoagulant tube. Ficoll Paque Plus density gradient separation was used to isolate PBMCs, and no additional T cell sorting was done. An Agilent 2100 Bioanalyzer and agarose gel were used to check RNA quality, while a NanoDrop 2000 measured RNA concentration. This clonotype turned up a few times. The clone's antigen remains unknown. The record has no base qualities; no much larger clone is one base away. These data also formed part of another study, on T cells in Graves' hyperthyroidism and ophthalmopathy. The other study reports the following: Stable Graves' hyperthyroidism was defined as no progression to ophthalmopathy during 18 months of follow-up. The hyperthyroidism patients were between 18 and 65 years old and newly diagnosed, with a disease duration of less than 2 months. Any patient with an uncontrolled infection, another autoimmune disease, pregnancy or lactation was excluded. Diagnoses were based on clinical symptoms, serum thyroxine and TRAb, thyroid ultrasound and orbital computed tomography. The TCR CDR3 was subjected to a first round of RT-PCR using the HTBI primer set and the Qiagen OneStep RT-PCR kit. Most expanded thyroid clonotypes (frequency above 0.001) were also found in blood, which suggests that blood repertoires may mirror thyroid immune responses. A model built on a 13 V-J signature distinguished ophthalmopathy from stable hyperthyroidism, reaching about 89% sensitivity and approximately 81% specificity in cross-validation and 80%/75% in testing. During validation, the model predicted progression to ophthalmopathy a median of about 5.9 months ahead of onset, with around 65% sensitivity and 72.22% specificity. To identify distinguishing TCR V-J signatures, a discovery cohort of about 95 patients was used, comprising 40 to 45 with Graves' ophthalmopathy and around 60 with stable Graves' hyperthyroidism. Whether ophthalmopathy could be predicted prospectively was tested in an independent validation cohort made up of about 18 hyperthyroidism patients plus 17 patients who later progressed to ophthalmopathy. For training and testing, the roughly 93 patients in the discovery cohort were randomly divided in a 7:3 ratio. The study also compared thyroid tissue and blood T-cell repertoires from roughly 6 Graves' hyperthyroidism patients. Following sampling, methimazole starting at 30 mg daily was given to hyperthyroidism patients, and high-dose intravenous methylprednisolone was given to ophthalmopathy patients. A second multiplex PCR round built the libraries, followed by size selection and purification. Sequencing of the libraries was done on an Illumina HiSeq2000 using paired-end 100 bp reads. SOAPnuke was used to process the raw data, throwing out any read that contained adapters or uncalled bases, had a mean Phred below 15, or lacked an exact constant-primer or identifier match. High-quality paired reads were merged with COPE v1.2.5, and unique nucleotide sequences were defined as clonotypes. MiTCR v1.1 was used to align clonotypes to the IMGT TRBV, TRBD and TRBJ reference segments. The analysis was restricted to V-J combinations with a frequency above 0.0001, which together covered 99% to 99.2% of the repertoires. The TCS score was defined as F50 (clonal expansion) divided by E x V (chaos), with BLOSUM62-based TCRdist calculated between CDR3 peptides within each V-J. Welch's t-statistics and random forest reduced some 510 V-J features to roughly 13, which were used in a naive Bayes classifier (R e1071). Sample size was not statistically predetermined, and investigators were not blinded to group allocation. According to the paper, TCR Vbeta CDR3 sequencing was carried out on 135 peripheral blood samples, which came from about 45 ophthalmopathy, some 73 hyperthyroidism and some 17 progressor patients.

The chain employs TRBV20-1 and TRBJ2-3, with the D gene not clear enough to name. This TCR was sampled from a woman in her 30s with Graves disease. Donor details come from another sample of the same person, matched by shared clones. The material sequenced was peripheral blood mononuclear cells (PBMCs), taken at new diagnosis, from a patient treated with antithyroid drugs. The DNA sequence is TGCAGTGCTAGATTCCCGTTGGCCCCCGGCATCGCGGATACGCAGTATTTT. Translated, this is CSARFPLAPGIADTQYF.